This TCR beta chain appears in the sequencing data of a study of T cell repertoires in urothelial bladder cancer. Study-wide background: Three lesions each were cT0, cTa, cT1, and cT2 or greater. Study-wide points: Median infiltrating lymphocyte percentage was 2% to 2.5% in carcinoma specimens. Up to about 17% of carcinoma infiltrating lymphocytes belonged to one T-cell clone. Carcinoma specimens had fewer T cells than benign specimens.

The CDR3 has 16 residues. From germline, CDR1 is SGHVS and CDR2 FQNEAQ. Trimming removed 3 bases from V and 2 bases from J, with 15 bases in between. TCRdb's copy holds only in-frame clones and misses some; the assay was immunoSEQ multiplex PCR. The sample includes about 2,500 clones, approximately 71% of them seen just once. Details on this clone: Its antigen is currently unknown.

The origin of this receptor is a human donor with a benign inflammatory bladder lesion. What was sequenced was bladder tissue. V and J are TRBV7-8 and TRBJ2-3; either TRBD1 or TRBD2 may fit D (5 bases each). The CDR3: CASSFRPGPLTDTQYF. Here the CDR3 DNA reads TGTGCCAGCAGCTTCCGTCCGGGACCGCTCACAGATACGCAGTATTTT.